A single T cell receptor beta chain is shown here with its context. This record belongs to a study of blood T cell repertoires in COVID-19. As for the study in general: The origin of the acute and convalescent COVID-19 samples was the United States, Italy and Spain. The cDNA or gDNA used as material had been derived from T cells, B-cell-depleted T cells, or PBMCs.

V was clipped by 1 base and J by 6 bases, with 13 bases between them. This CDR3 is built from 15 residues. Germline V CDR1 and CDR2: SGHTA, FQGNSA. Produced via immunoSEQ multiplex PCR; TCRdb's table is partial and in-frame only. The sample has over 300,000 clones; roughly 90% are singletons. The sequencing input was PBMCs or T cells enriched from blood (not recorded which). The rearrangement joins TRBV7-2 to TRBJ1-5; D is possibly TRBD1 (5 bases). This TCR was sampled from a woman aged 35 to 49 who had recovered from COVID-19. CDR3 protein: CASSLERGFSQPQHF. The CDR3 DNA sequence: TGTGCCAGCAGCTTAGAACGGGGGTTTAGTCAGCCCCAGCATTTT.